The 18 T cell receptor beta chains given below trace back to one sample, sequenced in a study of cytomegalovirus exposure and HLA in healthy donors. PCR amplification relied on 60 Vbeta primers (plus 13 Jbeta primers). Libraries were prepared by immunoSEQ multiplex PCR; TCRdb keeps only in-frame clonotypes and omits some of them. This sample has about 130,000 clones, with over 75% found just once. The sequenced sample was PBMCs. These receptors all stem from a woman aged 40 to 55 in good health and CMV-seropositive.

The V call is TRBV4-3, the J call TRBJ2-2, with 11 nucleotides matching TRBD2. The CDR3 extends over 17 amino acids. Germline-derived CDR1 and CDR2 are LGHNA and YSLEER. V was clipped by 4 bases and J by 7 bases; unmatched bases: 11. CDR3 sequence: CASSLALSGRVDGELFF. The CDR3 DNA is TGCGCCAGCAGCCTAGCCCTTAGCGGGAGGGTTGACGGGGAGCTGTTTTTT.

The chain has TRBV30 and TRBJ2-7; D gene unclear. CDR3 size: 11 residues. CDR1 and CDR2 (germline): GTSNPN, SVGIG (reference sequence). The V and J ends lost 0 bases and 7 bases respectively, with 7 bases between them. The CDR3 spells CAWSVLTEQYF. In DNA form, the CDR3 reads TGTGCCTGGAGTGTACTTACTGAGCAGTACTTC.

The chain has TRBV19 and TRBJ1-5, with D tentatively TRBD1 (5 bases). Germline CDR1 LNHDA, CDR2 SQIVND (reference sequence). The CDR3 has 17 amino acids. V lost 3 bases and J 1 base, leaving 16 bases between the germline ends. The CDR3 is CASSISGLTASNQPQHF. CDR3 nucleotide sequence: TGTGCCAGTAGTATCTCGGGTCTGACAGCCAGCAATCAGCCCCAGCATTTT.

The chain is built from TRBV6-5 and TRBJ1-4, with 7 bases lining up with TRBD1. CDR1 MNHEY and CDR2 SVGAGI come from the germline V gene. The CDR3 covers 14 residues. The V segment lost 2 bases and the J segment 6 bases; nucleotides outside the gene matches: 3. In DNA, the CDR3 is TGTGCCAGCAGTTACGGGCAGGGGGATGAAAAACTGTTTTTT. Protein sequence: CASSYGQGDEKLFF.

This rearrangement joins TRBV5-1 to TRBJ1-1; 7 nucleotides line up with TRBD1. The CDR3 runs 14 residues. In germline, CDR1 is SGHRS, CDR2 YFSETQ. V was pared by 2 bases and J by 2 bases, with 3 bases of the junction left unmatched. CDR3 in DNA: TGCGCCAGCAGCTTAGGGACAGCAAACACTGAAGCTTTCTTT. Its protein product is CASSLGTANTEAFF.

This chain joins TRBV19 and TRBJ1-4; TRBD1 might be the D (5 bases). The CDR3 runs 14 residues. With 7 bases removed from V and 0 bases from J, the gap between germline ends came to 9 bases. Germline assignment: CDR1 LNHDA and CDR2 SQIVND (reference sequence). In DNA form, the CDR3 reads TGTGCCAGTACGCTGGGGCCAACTAATGAAAAACTGTTTTTT. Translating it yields CASTLGPTNEKLFF.

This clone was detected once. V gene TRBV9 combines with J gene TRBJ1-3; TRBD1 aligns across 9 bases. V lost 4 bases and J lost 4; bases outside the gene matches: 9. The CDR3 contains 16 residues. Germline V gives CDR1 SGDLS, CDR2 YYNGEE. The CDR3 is CASSSLTGGYGNTIYF. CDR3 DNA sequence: TGTGCCAGCAGCTCCTTAACAGGGGGCTACGGAAACACCATATATTTT.

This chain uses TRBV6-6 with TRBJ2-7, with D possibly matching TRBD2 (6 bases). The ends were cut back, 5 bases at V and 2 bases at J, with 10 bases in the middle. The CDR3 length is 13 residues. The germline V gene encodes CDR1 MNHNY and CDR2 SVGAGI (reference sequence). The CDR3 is CASSQLATYEQYF. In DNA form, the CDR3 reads TGTGCCAGCAGTCAACTAGCTACCTACGAGCAGTACTTC.

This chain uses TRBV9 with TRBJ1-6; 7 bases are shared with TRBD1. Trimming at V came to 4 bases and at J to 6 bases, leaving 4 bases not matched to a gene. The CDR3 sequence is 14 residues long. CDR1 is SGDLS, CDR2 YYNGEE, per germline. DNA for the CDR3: TGTGCCAGCAGCCCAAGACAGGGTAATTCACCCCTCCACTTT. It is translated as CASSPRQGNSPLHF.

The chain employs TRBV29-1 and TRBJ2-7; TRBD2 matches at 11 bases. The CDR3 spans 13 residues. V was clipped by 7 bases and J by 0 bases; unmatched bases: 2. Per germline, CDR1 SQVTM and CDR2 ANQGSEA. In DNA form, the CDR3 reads TGCAGCGCTAGCGGGGGGAGCTCCTACGAGCAGTACTTC. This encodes CSASGGSSYEQYF.

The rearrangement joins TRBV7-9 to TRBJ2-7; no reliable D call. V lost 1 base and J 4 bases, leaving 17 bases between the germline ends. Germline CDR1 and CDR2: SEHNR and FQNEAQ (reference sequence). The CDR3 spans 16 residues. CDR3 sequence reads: CASSLDPALGSYEQYF. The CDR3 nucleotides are TGTGCCAGCAGCTTAGACCCGGCCCTAGGTTCGTACGAGCAGTACTTC.

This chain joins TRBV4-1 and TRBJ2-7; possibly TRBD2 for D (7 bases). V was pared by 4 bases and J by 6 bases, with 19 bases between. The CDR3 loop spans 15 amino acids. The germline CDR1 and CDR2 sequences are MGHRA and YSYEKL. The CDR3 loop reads CASSLGAGPGGEQYF. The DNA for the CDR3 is TGCGCCAGCAGCCTGGGGGCAGGGCCGGGGGGCGAGCAGTACTTC.

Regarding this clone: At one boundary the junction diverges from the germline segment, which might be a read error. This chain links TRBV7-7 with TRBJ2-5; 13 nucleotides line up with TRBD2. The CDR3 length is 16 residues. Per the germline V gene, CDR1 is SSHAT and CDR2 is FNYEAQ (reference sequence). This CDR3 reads CASSFGLAGDQETQYF. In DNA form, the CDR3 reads TGTGCTAGCAGCTTCGGACTAGCGGGGGACCAAGAGACCCAGTACTTC.

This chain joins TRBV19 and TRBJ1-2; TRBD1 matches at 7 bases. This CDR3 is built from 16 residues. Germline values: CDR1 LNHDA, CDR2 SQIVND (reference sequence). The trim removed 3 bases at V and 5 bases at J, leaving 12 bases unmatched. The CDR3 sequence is CASSIEAPGTAYGYTF. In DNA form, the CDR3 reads TGTGCCAGTAGTATCGAGGCGCCCGGGACAGCTTATGGCTACACCTTC.

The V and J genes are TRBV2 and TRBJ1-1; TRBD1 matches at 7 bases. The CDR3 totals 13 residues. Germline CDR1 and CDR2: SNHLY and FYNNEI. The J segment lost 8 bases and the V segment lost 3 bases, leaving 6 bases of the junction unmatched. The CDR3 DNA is TGTGCCAGCAGTGATGTCCGGGACAGCGAAGCTTTCTTT. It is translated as CASSDVRDSEAFF.

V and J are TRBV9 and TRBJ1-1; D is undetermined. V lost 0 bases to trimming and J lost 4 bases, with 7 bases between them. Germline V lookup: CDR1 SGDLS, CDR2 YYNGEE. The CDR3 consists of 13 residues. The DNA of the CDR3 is TGTGCCAGCAGCGTAGTGGAGGGCACTGAAGCTTTCTTT. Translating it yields CASSVVEGTEAFF.

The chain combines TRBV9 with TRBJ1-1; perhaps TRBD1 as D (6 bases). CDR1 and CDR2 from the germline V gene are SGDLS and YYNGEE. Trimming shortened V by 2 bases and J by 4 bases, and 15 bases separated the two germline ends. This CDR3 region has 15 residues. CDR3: CASSVSQGGGTEAFF. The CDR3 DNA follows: TGTGCCAGCAGCGTTTCACAGGGCGGTGGCACTGAAGCTTTCTTT.

CDR3 protein: CATSRAGRLATYEQYF. In DNA form, the CDR3 reads TGTGCCACCAGCAGGGCGGGCCGGTTGGCTACCTACGAGCAGTACTTC. J is TRBJ2-7 and V is TRBV15, with D possibly TRBD2 on 5 matching bases. The CDR3 runs to 16 residues. Germline-derived CDR1 and CDR2 are LNHNV and YYDKDF (reference sequence). V lost 3 bases and J lost 2, with 17 bases in between.